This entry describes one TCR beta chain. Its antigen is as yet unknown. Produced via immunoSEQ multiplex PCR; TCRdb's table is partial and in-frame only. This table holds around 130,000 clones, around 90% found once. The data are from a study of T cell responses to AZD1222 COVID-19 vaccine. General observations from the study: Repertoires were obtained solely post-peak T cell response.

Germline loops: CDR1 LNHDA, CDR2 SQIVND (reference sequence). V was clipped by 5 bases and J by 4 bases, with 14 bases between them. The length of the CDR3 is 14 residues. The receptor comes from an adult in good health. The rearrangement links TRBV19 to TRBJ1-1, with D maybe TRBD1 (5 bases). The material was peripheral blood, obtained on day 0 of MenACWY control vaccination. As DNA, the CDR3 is TGTGCCAGTAGTTTTCCTTTTAGGGGCACTGAAGCTTTCTTT. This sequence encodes CASSFPFRGTEAFF.